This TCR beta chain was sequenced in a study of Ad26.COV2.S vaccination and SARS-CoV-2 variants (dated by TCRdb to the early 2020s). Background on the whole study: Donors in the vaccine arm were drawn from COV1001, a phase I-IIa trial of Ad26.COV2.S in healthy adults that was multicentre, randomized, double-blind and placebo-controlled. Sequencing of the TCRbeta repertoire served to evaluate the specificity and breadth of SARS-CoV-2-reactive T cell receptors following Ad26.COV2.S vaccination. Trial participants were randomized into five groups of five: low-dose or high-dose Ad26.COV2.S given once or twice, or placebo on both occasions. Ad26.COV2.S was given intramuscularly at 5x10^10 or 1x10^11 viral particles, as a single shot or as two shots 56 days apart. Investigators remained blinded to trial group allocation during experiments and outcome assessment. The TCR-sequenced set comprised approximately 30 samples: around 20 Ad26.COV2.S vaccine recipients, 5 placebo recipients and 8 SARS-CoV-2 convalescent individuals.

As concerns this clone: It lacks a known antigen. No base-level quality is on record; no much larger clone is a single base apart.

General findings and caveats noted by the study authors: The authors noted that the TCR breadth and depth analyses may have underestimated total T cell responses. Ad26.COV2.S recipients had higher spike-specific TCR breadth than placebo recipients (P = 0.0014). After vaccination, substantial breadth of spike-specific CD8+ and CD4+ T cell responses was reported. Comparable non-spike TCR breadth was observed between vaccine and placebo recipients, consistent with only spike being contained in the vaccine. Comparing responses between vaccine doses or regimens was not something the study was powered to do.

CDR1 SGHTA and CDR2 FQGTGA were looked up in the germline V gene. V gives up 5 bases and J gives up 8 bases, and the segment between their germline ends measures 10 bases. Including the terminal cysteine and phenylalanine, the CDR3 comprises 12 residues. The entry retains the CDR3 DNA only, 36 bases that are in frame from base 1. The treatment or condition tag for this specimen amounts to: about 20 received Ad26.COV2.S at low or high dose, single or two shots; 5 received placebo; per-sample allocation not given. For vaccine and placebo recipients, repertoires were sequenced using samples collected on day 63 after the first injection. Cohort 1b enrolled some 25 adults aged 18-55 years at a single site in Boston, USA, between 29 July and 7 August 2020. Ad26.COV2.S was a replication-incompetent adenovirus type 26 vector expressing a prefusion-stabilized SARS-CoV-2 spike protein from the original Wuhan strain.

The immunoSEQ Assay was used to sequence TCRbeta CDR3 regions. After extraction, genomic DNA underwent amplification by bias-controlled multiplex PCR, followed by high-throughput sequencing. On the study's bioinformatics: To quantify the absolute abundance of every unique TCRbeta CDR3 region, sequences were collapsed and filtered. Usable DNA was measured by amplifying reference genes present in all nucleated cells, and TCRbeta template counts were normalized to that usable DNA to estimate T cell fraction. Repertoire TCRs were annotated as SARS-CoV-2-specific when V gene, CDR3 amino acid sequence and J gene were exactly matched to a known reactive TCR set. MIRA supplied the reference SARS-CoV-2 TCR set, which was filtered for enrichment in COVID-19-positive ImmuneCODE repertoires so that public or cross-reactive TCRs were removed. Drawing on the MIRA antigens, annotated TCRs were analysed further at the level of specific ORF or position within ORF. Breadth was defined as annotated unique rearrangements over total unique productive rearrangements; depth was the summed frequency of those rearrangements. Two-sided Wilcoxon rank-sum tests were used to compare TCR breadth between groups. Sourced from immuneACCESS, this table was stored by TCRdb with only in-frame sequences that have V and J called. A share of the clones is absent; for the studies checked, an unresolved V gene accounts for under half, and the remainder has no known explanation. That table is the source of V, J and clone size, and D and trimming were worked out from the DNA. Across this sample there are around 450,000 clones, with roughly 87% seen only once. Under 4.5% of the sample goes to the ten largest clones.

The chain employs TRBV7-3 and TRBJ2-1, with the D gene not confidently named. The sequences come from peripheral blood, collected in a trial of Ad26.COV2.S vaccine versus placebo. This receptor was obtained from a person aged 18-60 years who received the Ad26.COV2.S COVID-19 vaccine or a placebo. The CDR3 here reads CASSNLPDEQFF. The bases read TGTGCCAGCAGCAACTTACCGGATGAGCAGTTCTTC.